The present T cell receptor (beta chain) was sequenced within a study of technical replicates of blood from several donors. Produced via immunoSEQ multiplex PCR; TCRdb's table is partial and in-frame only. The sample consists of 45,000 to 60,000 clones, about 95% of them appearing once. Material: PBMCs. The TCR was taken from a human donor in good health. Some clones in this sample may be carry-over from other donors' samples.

The CDR3 region is CASSQDRGRDNTEAFF. The DNA of the CDR3 is TGCGCCAGCAGCCAAGATAGGGGCAGGGATAACACTGAAGCTTTCTTT. V usage is TRBV4-3 and J usage is TRBJ1-1; D may be TRBD1 (5 bases). Germline V CDR1 and CDR2: LGHNA, YSLEER. CDR3 length: 16 amino acids. V was clipped by 0 bases and J by 2 bases, with 13 bases between them.